The clone carrying this T cell receptor (beta chain) was counted a few times. The antigen remains undetermined. The sample comes from a study of T cells after yellow fever vaccination. Study in general: Preparation used SMART-Seq v4 Ultra Low Input for the low-cell-number fractions. Study-wide results and limits: Booster samples showed a return of most primary-vaccination clones (approximately 95% CD4, approximately 90% CD8). The CD4 and CD8 compartments had a small share of their clonotypes in common.

A process of 5'RACE template switching, which added a universal primer site and UMIs, was used to make TCR cDNA. Each CDR3 protein is one row after TCRdb ran MiXCR on the 5' RACE reads. The table shows about 320,000 distinct CDR3 sequences, with 6.8% occurring only once. This TCR derives from a man between 18 and 29 years old who received the YFV17D yellow fever vaccine. Sequences were derived from PBMCs, sampled approximately 40 days after the first yellow fever vaccination.

CDR3 in DNA: TGTGCCAGCTCACCAAACCCAGGGTACCAGCCCCAGCATTTT. This codes for CASSPNPGYQPQHF. The rearrangement joins TRBV18 to TRBJ1-5; a possible D gene is TRBD1 (5 bases). Between the trimmed V and J ends, which lost 2 bases and 7 bases, there was a span of 12 bases. CDR1 KGHSH and CDR2 LQKENI come from the germline V gene. CDR3 length: 14 amino acids.